The 16 T cell receptor beta chains below all came from one sample that was sequenced in a study of T cell responses to AZD1222 COVID-19 vaccine. Repertoires were generated with immunoSEQ multiplex PCR, while TCRdb's copy carries only in-frame clones and drops some. The sample yields approximately 100,000 clones, around nine tenths seen once. Material: peripheral blood, obtained on day 0 of AZD1222 vaccination. These receptor sequences come from an adult in good health.

J is TRBJ1-1 and V is TRBV6-5; D unclear. Germline-derived CDR1 and CDR2 are MNHEY and SVGAGI. The CDR3 consists of 15 residues. Trimming removed 2 bases at V and 3 bases at J, with 13 bases between. The CDR3 bases are TGTGCCAGCAGTTACCGGTCCGGGTACTACACTGAAGCTTTCTTT. This encodes CASSYRSGYYTEAFF.

V is TRBV4-2 and J is TRBJ2-7, with D perhaps given as TRBD1 or TRBD2 (5 bases each). Germline V CDR1 and CDR2: LGHNA, YNFKEQ. The CDR3 is 14 residues long. Trimming took off 4 bases at V and 0 bases at J, with 10 bases between the two ends. The DNA of the CDR3 is TGTGCCAGCAGCCCCGGGACGATCTCCTACGAGCAGTACTTC. Amino acid sequence: CASSPGTISYEQYF.

J is TRBJ2-3 and V is TRBV11-2; tentatively, D is TRBD2 (6 bases). The V gene lost 4 bases and the J gene lost 2 bases, with 19 bases spanning the gap. This CDR3 region has 17 residues. Germline V lookup: CDR1 SGHAT, CDR2 FQNNGV. CDR3 nucleotides: TGTGCCAGCAGCTCTTCCTCGTGGGGACTCCTCACAGATACGCAGTATTTT. Translation: CASSSSSWGLLTDTQYF.

The V call is TRBV7-6, the J call TRBJ1-4; no clear D. The CDR3 totals 16 residues. Germline V lookup: CDR1 SGHVS, CDR2 FNYEAQ. V gave up 6 bases and J gave up 8 bases, with 22 bases separating them. The CDR3 DNA is TGTGCCAGCAGTTCCGGCGTGGGTCCATCTGGGGAAAAACTGTTTTTT. Its translation: CASSSGVGPSGEKLFF.

The chain links TRBV18 to TRBJ2-1, with a weak D call TRBD2 (6 bases). The CDR3 loop spans 15 amino acids. CDR1 and CDR2 (germline): KGHSH, LQKENI. V was clipped by 10 bases and J by 5 bases, with 21 bases between them. CDR3 nucleotide sequence: TGTGCCACCTTCCGCTCGCGGGGCTCGAACAATGAGCAGTTCTTC. It encodes CATFRSRGSNNEQFF.

The chain uses TRBV6-5 and TRBJ1-1; D unresolved. Trimming removed 5 bases at V and 6 bases at J, with 10 bases between. This CDR3 is built from 12 residues. The germline V gene has CDR1 MNHEY and CDR2 SVGAGI. The CDR3 protein is CASSRLEAEAFF. The CDR3, as DNA: TGTGCCAGCAGTCGCCTGGAGGCTGAAGCTTTCTTT.

V gene TRBV5-4 combines with J gene TRBJ2-7, with TRBD1 matching over 9 bases. V was pared by 4 bases and J by 2 bases, with 10 bases of the junction left unmatched. Germline CDR1 is SGHNT and CDR2 is YYREEE (reference sequence). The CDR3 is made up of 16 amino acids. The CDR3 bases are TGTGCCAGCAGCCTGATGGGACAGGGATTACCCTACGAGCAGTACTTC. Protein sequence: CASSLMGQGLPYEQYF.

The chain employs TRBV6-5 and TRBJ1-3, with D hard to call. The CDR3 has 14 amino acids. Germline V CDR1 and CDR2: MNHEY, SVGAGI. V dropped 3 bases and J dropped 3 bases, with 9 bases sitting between them. CDR3 in amino acids: CASSYEGFGNTIYF. The CDR3 DNA sequence: TGTGCCAGCAGTTATGAGGGTTTTGGAAACACCATATATTTT.

The chain uses TRBV19 and TRBJ1-2; unclear D gene. The CDR3 spans 15 residues. CDR1 is LNHDA and CDR2 is SQIVND in the germline V gene (reference sequence). V lost 3 bases and J lost 1, with 12 bases in between. CDR3 sequence (DNA): TGTGCCAGTAGTATGAAGAACGGATATAACTATGGCTACACCTTC. This translates into CASSMKNGYNYGYTF.

The V gene is TRBV4-3, the J gene TRBJ1-4; D is unclear. Germline CDR1 LGHNA, CDR2 YSLEER. V lost 1 base, J lost 4 bases, and 13 bases lay in between. The CDR3 has 16 amino acids. In DNA, the CDR3 is TGCGCCAGCAGCCAAGTCCGCCACAGACTTAATGAAAAACTGTTTTTT. It specifies CASSQVRHRLNEKLFF.

This clone has a single count. V usage is TRBV18 and J usage is TRBJ2-1, with D tentatively TRBD2 (6 bases). The CDR3 runs 14 residues. The V end was cut by 6 bases, the J end by 6 bases, with 15 bases between. Germline V gene lookup returns CDR1 KGHSH and CDR2 LQKENI. The CDR3 nucleotides read TGTGCCAGCTCGACTAGAACGAAAATCAATGAGCAGTTCTTC. Translation gives CASSTRTKINEQFF.

CDR3 sequence: CASSPSPRVNTEAFF. CDR3 nucleotides: TGTGCCAGCAGCCCTTCCCCGAGGGTGAACACTGAAGCTTTCTTT. J is TRBJ1-1 and V is TRBV7-9; unclear D gene. The ends were cut back, 5 bases at V and 0 bases at J, with 13 bases in the middle. The germline V gene has CDR1 SEHNR and CDR2 FQNEAQ (reference sequence). CDR3 size: 15 residues.

The rearrangement links TRBV9 to TRBJ2-7; weak D call: TRBD1 (7 bases). The length of the CDR3 is 14 residues. Germline CDR1 reads SGDLS; CDR2 reads YYNGEE. The V gene lost 0 bases and the J gene lost 9 bases, with 16 bases spanning the gap. Here the CDR3 DNA reads TGTGCCAGCAGCGTAGAAAAGACAGGGCGGGGGCAGTACTTC. Translation gives CASSVEKTGRGQYF.

The chain employs TRBV28 and TRBJ1-2, with 9 bases identical to TRBD1. The J segment lost 4 bases and the V segment lost 2 bases, leaving 8 bases of the junction unmatched. Germline V gene lookup returns CDR1 MDHEN and CDR2 SYDVKM. CDR3 size: 16 residues. Here the CDR3 DNA reads TGTGCCAGCAGTTTAGAGGGACAGGGTCTTACCTATGGCTACACCTTC. Amino acid sequence: CASSLEGQGLTYGYTF.

The chain carries TRBV7-2 and TRBJ1-2; TRBD1 might be the D (6 bases). V was pared by 4 bases and J by 7 bases, with 19 bases between. The CDR3 contains 15 residues. The germline CDR1 and CDR2 sequences are SGHTA and FQGNSA. CDR3 residues: CASSSGEGGISGYTF. The CDR3 nucleotides read TGTGCCAGCAGCTCGGGAGAGGGGGGAATCTCTGGCTACACCTTC.

The rearrangement uses TRBV28 and TRBJ1-5, with unresolved D. V was cut by 6 bases and J by 3 bases, with 18 bases left in between. The CDR3 totals 16 residues. Germline CDR1 reads MDHEN; CDR2 reads SYDVKM. Here the CDR3 DNA reads TGTGCCAGCAGCCCTTCTAGCTGGACCCTCAATCAGCCCCAGCATTTT. Protein sequence: CASSPSSWTLNQPQHF.